The present entry profiles one T cell receptor (beta chain) with its context. Its antigen is currently unknown. Compared with germline, one end of the junction differs, possibly owing to a read error. The sample is drawn from a study of molecular identifiers for immune sequencing clone quantification. Overall study context: In replicates, RNA from roughly 21,000 or 96,000 naive CD8 cells was divided five ways and four parts were sequenced.

Study-wide results and caveats: Jurkat TCR RNA that was spiked in from one cell was reportedly detectable among approximately 900,000 naive cells. Sharing of a barcode by identical TCR molecules could cause highly expanded clone sizes to be underestimated.

Using its own MiXCR run on the PCR reads, TCRdb lists one record per CDR3 protein. The sample consists of approximately 500,000 distinct CDR3 sequences, around 23% of them appearing once. Germline values: CDR1 SEHNR, CDR2 FQNEAQ (reference sequence). There are 16 residues in the CDR3. The chain uses TRBV7-9 and TRBJ2-4; TRBD1 matches at 11 bases. The source material was naive CD8+ T cells from blood, with Jurkat cell RNA spiked in. Subset given: FACS-sorted CD8+CD4-CCR7+CD45RA+ naive T cells. This receptor was obtained from a human donor in good health. Some libraries in this study had Jurkat cell RNA spiked in. This chain's CDR3 is CASSLGTGGAANVQYF. The DNA of the CDR3 is TGTGCCAGCAGCTTAGGGACAGGGGGCGCGGCAAACGTTCAGTACTTC.